A selection of T cell receptor beta chains follows, all from one sample in a study of human T cells and chemical hapten exposure. TCRdb itself ran the RACE reads through MiXCR, one entry per CDR3 protein. In the table there are about 69,000 distinct CDR3 sequences, under 13% of which are singletons. Sequences were derived from whole blood, sampled in connection with sensitization to the hapten diphenylcyclopropenone (DPC). The source of these receptors is a woman between 50 and 59 years old with alopecia areata. Some clones in this sample may be carry-over from other donors' samples. CDR3s include the opening cysteine and the closing phenylalanine or tryptophan. The order of the fields is V gene, D gene, clone size, J gene, CDR3 length, CDR3 DNA, CDR3 protein. The D gene is left open where the match is weak. A clone size is listed for some rows: how often the clone was seen (once, few, many), or a class if it is expanded.

>TRBV20-1|TRBD2|many|TRBJ2-1|16
TGCAGTGCTACCTCCGGCGTTAGCGGGGCCTACAATGAGCAGTTCTTC
CSATSGVSGAYNEQFF
>TRBV29-1|TRBD1|many|TRBJ1-2|16
TGCAGCGCAGCCCAGGGACAGGCGGTTTTGCACTATGGCTACACCTTC
CSAAQGQAVLHYGYTF
>TRBV7-8|NA|many|TRBJ1-2|15
TGTGCCAGCAGCTTACACCAGAGAACAGGCTATGGCTACACCTTC
CASSLHQRTGYGYTF
>TRBV7-8|NA|many|TRBJ2-1|20
TGTGCCAGCAGCTCGTCCAACTTTTGGGCTAGCGATAGCTCCTACAATGAGCAGTTCTTC
CASSSSNFWASDSSYNEQFF
>TRBV10-2|TRBD2|NA|TRBJ2-5|14
TGCGCCACCGCGGGAGATGTAAGCCAAGAGACCCAGTACTTC
CATAGDVSQETQYF
>TRBV29-1|TRBD1|few|TRBJ1-1|13
TGCAGCGTAACCGGACAGGGGAACACTGAAGCTTTCTTT
CSVTGQGNTEAFF
>TRBV7-2|NA|many|TRBJ1-1|13
TGTGCCAGCAGCTTAGCGCGGAACACTGAAGCTTTCTTT
CASSLARNTEAFF
>TRBV7-2|NA|many|TRBJ1-1|16
TGTGCCAGCAGCCTTCAAGGGGGTCAGTTGAACACTGAAGCTTTCTTT
CASSLQGGQLNTEAFF
>TRBV5-1|NA|many|TRBJ2-5|13
TGCGCCAGCAGCTTAGACACCCAAGAGACCCAGTACTTC
CASSLDTQETQYF
>TRBV6-5|NA|many|TRBJ1-1|14
TGTGCCAGCAGTGCGACCACGGGAAACACTGAAGCTTTCTTT
CASSATTGNTEAFF
>TRBV18|NA|many|TRBJ2-7|14
TGTGCCAGCTCATCTCAGGGGAACTCCTACGAGCAGTACTTC
CASSSQGNSYEQYF
>TRBV13|TRBD2|many|TRBJ2-3|19
TGTGCCAGCAGCTTAGCCCTCGGACTAGCGGGGTCCATGGGAGATACGCAGTATTTT
CASSLALGLAGSMGDTQYF
>TRBV2|NA|many|TRBJ2-5|14
TGTGCCAGCAGTGAACGGAGTAGCGGAGAGACCCAGTACTTC
CASSERSSGETQYF
>TRBV29-1|NA|many|TRBJ2-3|13
TGCAGCATCTCCAGTTTAGCGTCAGATACGCAGTATTTT
CSISSLASDTQYF
>TRBV6-5|NA|NA|TRBJ1-5|14
TGTGCCAGCAGTGATGACAGGACCTATCAGCCCCAGCATTTT
CASSDDRTYQPQHF
>TRBV7-9|NA|few|TRBJ1-1|12
TGTGCCAGCAGCTTATTTAGCACTGAAGCTTTCTTT
CASSLFSTEAFF
>TRBV20-1|TRBD1|NA|TRBJ1-1|15
TGCAGTGCTGAACAGGGGGCTCAGGTTGACACTGAAGCTTTCTTT
CSAEQGAQVDTEAFF
>TRBV21-1|NA|many|TRBJ1-2|15
TGTGCCAGCACCTTTCCGGACACGTTCCCCTATAGCTACACCTTC
CASTFPDTFPYSYTF
>TRBV19|NA|many|TRBJ2-7|13
TGTGCCAGTAAGGAGGCGTACTCCTACGAGCAGTACTTC
CASKEAYSYEQYF
>TRBV7-2|NA|many|TRBJ1-2|13
TGTGCCAGCAGCTTAAGACAGAACTATGGCTACACCTTC
CASSLRQNYGYTF
>TRBV2|NA|NA|TRBJ2-3|15
TGTGCCAGCAGTGATGGGCGGGAATTCACAGATACGCAGTATTTT
CASSDGREFTDTQYF
>TRBV12-3/TRBV12-4|TRBD2|many|TRBJ2-1|13
TGTGCCAGCAGTTTTCGGGGGGGCGATGAGCAGTTCTTC
CASSFRGGDEQFF
>TRBV6-1|NA|many|TRBJ2-7|12
TGTGCCAGCAGTGACCTTGGCTACGAGCAGTACTTC
CASSDLGYEQYF
>TRBV5-1|TRBD1|many|TRBJ1-1|17
TGCGCCAGCAGCTTGGACCTCCTACAGGGGCTGAACACTGAAGCTTTCTTT
CASSLDLLQGLNTEAFF
>TRBV28|NA|NA|TRBJ1-6|16
TGTGCCAGCACCAGACAGGCGGGCTCCTATAATTCACCCCTCCACTTT
CASTRQAGSYNSPLHF
>TRBV7-9|NA|few|TRBJ2-1|12
TGTGCCAGCAATGCGGAGAGGGATGAGCAGTTCTTC
CASNAERDEQFF
>TRBV19|TRBD1|many|TRBJ1-2|15
TGTGCCAGTACCCCCCGTGGGACAGGGCGGTATGGCTACACCTTC
CASTPRGTGRYGYTF
>TRBV20-1|NA|few|TRBJ1-5|14
TGCAGTGCTGTAGTTCCAGGGGGCAATCAGCCCCAGCATTTT
CSAVVPGGNQPQHF
>TRBV15|NA|few|TRBJ2-3|12
TGTGCCACCAGCAGAGGTACAGATACGCAGTATTTT
CATSRGTDTQYF
>TRBV29-1|NA|many|TRBJ1-1|13
TGCAGCGCTGGAGGGTTATTGAACACTGAAGCTTTCTTT
CSAGGLLNTEAFF
>TRBV29-1|TRBD2|NA|TRBJ2-3|15
TGCAGCGTCCGGACTAGCGGGAGTAGGACAGATACGCAGTATTTT
CSVRTSGSRTDTQYF
>TRBV20-1|NA|NA|TRBJ1-1|12
TGCAGTGCTATCGATGTTGGCACTGAAGCTTTCTTT
CSAIDVGTEAFF
>TRBV11-2|TRBD2|many|TRBJ2-7|15
TGTGCCAGCAGCTTACGGACTAGCGGGGGTTACGAGCAGTACTTC
CASSLRTSGGYEQYF
>TRBV7-3|TRBD2|many|TRBJ2-5|15
TGTGCCAGCAGCTTAAGTTCGACTAGCGGGGAGACCCAGTACTTC
CASSLSSTSGETQYF
>TRBV9|TRBD2|few|TRBJ2-1|14
TGTGCCAGCAGCGTCGGGACTAGCTCCTATGAGCAGTTCTTC
CASSVGTSSYEQFF
>TRBV2|NA|NA|TRBJ2-3|14
TGTGCCAGCAGTGAAGGGACCATCCAAGATACGCAGTATTTT
CASSEGTIQDTQYF
>TRBV12-3/TRBV12-4|NA|few|TRBJ2-1|15
TGTGCCAGCAGTTTAGCGCGGACGGGTTGGATTGAGCAGTTCTTC
CASSLARTGWIEQFF
>TRBV27|NA|few|TRBJ1-5|12
TGTGCCAGCAGTTTCCATAATCAGCCCCAGCATTTT
CASSFHNQPQHF
>TRBV19|NA|NA|TRBJ2-5|12
TGTGCCACATCCGTGGGGGCTGAGACCCAGTACTTC
CATSVGAETQYF
>TRBV6-5|TRBD2|NA|TRBJ2-7|16
TGTGCCAGCAGTTTATCTGGGCTAGCGGGAGTCTACGAGCAGTACTTC
CASSLSGLAGVYEQYF
>TRBV18|NA|NA|TRBJ2-4|14
TGTGCCAGCTCACCACCCCTAGCCGGGAACATTCAGTACTTC
CASSPPLAGNIQYF
>TRBV11-2|NA|many|TRBJ2-2|15
TGTGCCAGCAGCTTGACCCGCGGGGACACCGGGGAGCTGTTTTTT
CASSLTRGDTGELFF
>TRBV20-1|NA|few|TRBJ1-5|13
TGCAGTGCTCCCCCTGGGGGCAATCAGCCCCAGCATTTT
CSAPPGGNQPQHF